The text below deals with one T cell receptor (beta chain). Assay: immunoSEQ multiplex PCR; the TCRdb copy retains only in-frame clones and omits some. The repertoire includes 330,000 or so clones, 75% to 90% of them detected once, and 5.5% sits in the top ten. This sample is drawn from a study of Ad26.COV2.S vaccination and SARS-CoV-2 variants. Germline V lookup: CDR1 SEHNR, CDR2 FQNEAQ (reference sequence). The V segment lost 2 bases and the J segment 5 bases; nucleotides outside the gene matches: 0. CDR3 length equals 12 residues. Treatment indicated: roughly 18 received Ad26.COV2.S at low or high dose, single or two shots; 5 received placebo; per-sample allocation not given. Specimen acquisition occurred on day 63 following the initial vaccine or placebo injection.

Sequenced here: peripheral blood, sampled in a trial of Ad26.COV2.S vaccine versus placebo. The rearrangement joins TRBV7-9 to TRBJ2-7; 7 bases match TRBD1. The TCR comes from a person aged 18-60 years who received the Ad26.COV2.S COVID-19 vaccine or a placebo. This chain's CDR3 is CASSLQGDEQYF. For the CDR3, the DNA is TGTGCCAGCAGCTTACAGGGGGACGAGCAGTACTTC.